What follows are 24 T cell receptor beta chains derived from one specimen sequenced in a study of response to subunit inactivated influenza vaccine. One entry per CDR3 protein, called by TCRdb with MiXCR from the RT-PCR reads. The sample gives roughly 650,000 distinct CDR3 sequences, around 16% of which show up once; 11% is in the top ten. The sample consisted of PBMCs from blood, taken less than 13 days after vaccination. The receptors were sampled from a man between 50 and 59 years old who received an inactivated influenza vaccine.

This clonotype was seen only a few times. This chain links TRBV5-1 with TRBJ1-6, with D uncertain. This CDR3 has 13 amino acids. The V gene's germline CDR1 is SGHRS and CDR2 YFSETQ. Trimming removed 1 base from V and 10 bases from J, with 9 bases in between. The DNA for the CDR3 is TGCGCCAGCAGCTTGATTTCAGGCTCACCCCTCCACTTT. Protein product: CASSLISGSPLHF.

This clonotype was picked up many times. This chain links TRBV16 with TRBJ2-7; 10 nucleotides agree with TRBD2. This CDR3 comprises 17 residues. CDR1 KGHSY and CDR2 FQNENV come from the germline V gene. V shed 1 base, J shed 6 bases, and the junction held 12 bases outside the gene matches. The CDR3, as DNA: TGTGCCAGCAGCCAATGGCTAGCGGGAGCCGGGGAATCCGAGCAGTACTTC. This translates into CASSQWLAGAGESEQYF.

This clonotype turned up a few times. The V gene is TRBV28, the J gene TRBJ2-1, with 8 nucleotides matching TRBD2. The CDR3 is made up of 16 amino acids. Germline CDR1 MDHEN, CDR2 SYDVKM. The V gene end was trimmed by 5 bases and the J gene end by 6 bases; junction bases not matched to a gene: 12. The CDR3 loop reads CASSTAPGLVFNEQFF. CDR3 DNA: TGTGCCAGCAGTACCGCCCCGGGACTAGTTTTCAATGAGCAGTTCTTC.

This clonotype has only a few counts. This chain links TRBV18 with TRBJ2-7; D is undetermined. Trimming removed 3 bases from V and 6 bases from J, with 18 bases in between. The germline CDR1 and CDR2 sequences are KGHSH and LQKENI. The length of the CDR3 is 15 residues. The CDR3: CASSPATQNLAEQYF. In DNA, the CDR3 is TGTGCCAGCTCACCCGCGACCCAGAACCTCGCCGAGCAGTACTTC. The full variable domain, its missing parts supplied by reference TRBV18 and TRBJ2-7, is NAGVMQNPRHLVRRRGQEARLRCSPMKGHSHVYWYRQLPEEGLKFMVYLQKENIIDESGMPKERFSAEFPKEGPSILRIQQVVRGDSAAYFCASSPATQNLAEQYFGPGTRLTVT.

This clonotype was picked up a small number of times. The V gene is TRBV2, the J gene TRBJ2-5, with D possibly being TRBD2 (6 bases). Germline assignment: CDR1 SNHLY and CDR2 FYNNEI. This CDR3 is 13 amino acids long. V dropped 6 bases and J dropped 5 bases, with 13 bases sitting between them. The CDR3 DNA reads as TGTGCCAGCAGAGGGAGGCTGGGGGAGACCCAGTACTTC. The encoded protein is CASRGRLGETQYF. Full variable domain (missing parts from reference TRBV2 and TRBJ2-5): EPEVTQTPSHQVTQMGQEVILRCVPISNHLYFYWYRQILGQKVEFLVSFYNNEISEKSEIFDDQFSVERPDGSNFTLKIRSTKLEDSAMYFCASRGRLGETQYFGPGTRLLVL.

The genes are TRBV20-1 and TRBJ1-4; D is perhaps TRBD1 (5 bases). CDR3 length equals 13 residues. Germline V gene lookup returns CDR1 DFQATT and CDR2 SNEGSKA (reference sequence). Trimming removed 5 bases at V and 5 bases at J, with 12 bases between. CDR3 region: CSAPNRNNEKLFF. The CDR3 bases are TGCAGTGCTCCAAACAGGAACAATGAAAAACTGTTTTTT.

The chain combines TRBV7-2 with TRBJ2-1; D is possibly TRBD2 (5 bases). CDR3 length: 16 residues. Per germline, CDR1 SGHTA and CDR2 FQGNSA. Trimming pared 1 base from V and 6 bases from J, leaving 16 bases between. Here the CDR3 reads CASSLVREYLVNEQFF. CDR3 nucleotides: TGTGCCAGCAGCTTAGTTCGGGAATACCTGGTCAATGAGCAGTTCTTC.

The J gene is TRBJ2-7, the V gene TRBV5-1; TRBD2 matches at 8 bases. CDR1 and CDR2 (germline): SGHRS, YFSETQ. The CDR3 runs to 14 residues. The V and J ends lost 4 bases and 1 base, in that order; junction bases with no gene match: 4. CDR3 sequence (DNA): TGCGCCAGCAGCAGCGGGGGCCTTTCCTACGAGCAGTACTTC. Protein: CASSSGGLSYEQYF.

The chain recombines TRBV7-6 with TRBJ2-5; the D is unclear. The V and J ends lost 1 base and 2 bases respectively, with 11 bases between them. The CDR3 spans 15 residues. The germline V gene encodes CDR1 SGHVS and CDR2 FNYEAQ. The CDR3 sequence is CASSLGASPQETQYF. The CDR3, as DNA: TGTGCCAGCAGCTTAGGGGCTAGTCCGCAAGAGACCCAGTACTTC.

This clonotype was recorded many times. The V call is TRBV5-1, the J call TRBJ2-1; D is unresolved. V was shortened by 0 bases and J by 8 bases, with 6 bases between the two germline ends. This CDR3 region has 12 residues. The germline V gene encodes CDR1 SGHRS and CDR2 YFSETQ. The CDR3 region has the DNA TGCGCCAGCAGCTTGGGATACGATGAGCAGTTCTTC. Translated, it gives CASSLGYDEQFF.

At least ten counts were recorded for this clonotype. The chain couples TRBV6-2 or TRBV6-3 to TRBJ2-1; TRBD2 agrees at 11 bases. The CDR3 consists of 15 residues. With 4 bases clipped from V and 8 bases from J, the junction kept 7 bases outside the gene matches. The germline CDR1 and CDR2 sequences are MNHEY and SVGEGT. The CDR3 DNA is TGTGCCAGCAGTTTTAGCGGGAGGGCCGAGGATGAGCAGTTCTTC. It is translated as CASSFSGRAEDEQFF.

This clonotype was observed once. The gene calls are TRBV10-3 and TRBJ2-1, with 13 bases lining up with TRBD2. The CDR3 contains 19 residues. CDR1 and CDR2 from the germline V gene are ENHRY and SYGVKD. The J segment lost 7 bases and the V segment lost 8 bases, leaving 20 bases of the junction unmatched. CDR3 region: CAICSGTRLAGGFPNEQFF. The DNA of the CDR3 is TGTGCCATCTGCTCCGGGACCCGACTAGCGGGAGGCTTCCCTAATGAGCAGTTCTTC.

The rearrangement links TRBV29-1 to TRBJ1-3; no clear D gene. V lost 0 bases, J lost 11 bases, and 8 bases lay in between. The CDR3 spans 11 residues. The germline V gene has CDR1 SQVTM and CDR2 ANQGSEA. The CDR3 sequence is CSVEDPPAIYF. The CDR3 coding sequence is TGCAGCGTTGAAGATCCGCCAGCCATATATTTT.

This clonotype was counted at least ten times. The rearrangement joins TRBV12-3 or TRBV12-4 to TRBJ2-1, with D perhaps given as TRBD1 or TRBD2 (7 bases each). This CDR3 has 14 amino acids. V was pared by 6 bases and J by 7 bases, with 16 bases between. This chain's CDR3 is CASRQGGTINEQFF. For the CDR3, the DNA is TGTGCCAGCAGGCAGGGGGGGACGATTAATGAGCAGTTCTTC.

This clonotype was seen a handful of times. This chain uses TRBV20-1 with TRBJ2-6, with unresolved D. The germline V and J ends were trimmed by 4 bases and 4 bases, with 11 bases remaining between them. The CDR3 spans 14 residues. Germline V CDR1 and CDR2: DFQATT, SNEGSKA (reference sequence). The CDR3 here is CSAITRLGANVLTF. CDR3 bases: TGCAGTGCTATTACTCGGTTAGGGGCCAACGTCCTGACTTTC.

The chain has TRBV29-1 and TRBJ2-7; 8 bases line up with TRBD1. The CDR3 is 12 amino acids. The V gene end was trimmed by 6 bases and the J gene end by 7 bases; junction bases not matched to a gene: 8. Germline CDR1 is SQVTM and CDR2 is ANQGSEA. CDR3 nucleotides: TGCAGCGTGGGAAGACAGGGGTGGGAGCAGTACTTC. Its translation: CSVGRQGWEQYF.

This chain connects TRBV11-2 to TRBJ2-3; a weak D match, TRBD1 (6 bases). Germline CDR1 is SGHAT and CDR2 is FQNNGV. The CDR3 runs 14 residues. Between the trimmed V and J ends, which lost 3 bases and 6 bases, there was a span of 13 bases. CDR3 amino acids: CASSFVQGLDTQYF. The CDR3 region has the DNA TGTGCCAGCAGCTTCGTTCAGGGGTTGGATACGCAGTATTTT.

The chain combines TRBV27 with TRBJ2-3; D gene uncertain. V lost 4 bases, J lost 7 bases, and 9 bases lay in between. CDR1 is MNHEY, CDR2 SMNVEV, per germline (reference sequence). CDR3 length equals 12 residues. Here the CDR3 reads CASSSPRNTQYF. The DNA for the CDR3 is TGTGCCAGCAGTTCGCCGAGAAATACGCAGTATTTT.

Only a few counts were recorded for this clonotype. This chain uses TRBV2 with TRBJ2-3; 9 bases map to TRBD2. Germline V lookup: CDR1 SNHLY, CDR2 FYNNEI. The V segment lost 6 bases and the J segment 7 bases; nucleotides outside the gene matches: 14. The CDR3 has 16 amino acids. In DNA, the CDR3 is TGTGCCAGCAGGATAGGCGGGGGGGCCTCCACGAATACGCAGTATTTT. Translated, it gives CASRIGGGASTNTQYF.

The genes are TRBV6-5 and TRBJ1-6; TRBD1 is a possible D gene (5 bases). Germline V lookup: CDR1 MNHEY, CDR2 SVGAGI. Deletions cut 1 base from V and 10 bases from J, with 17 bases between. The CDR3 is 16 residues long. This CDR3 is CASSYFTGTEASPLHF. The DNA for the CDR3 is TGTGCCAGCAGTTACTTCACCGGGACCGAGGCCTCACCCCTCCACTTT.

This clonotype was detected only a few times. The rearrangement joins TRBV15 to TRBJ2-1; D call uncertain. Germline assignment: CDR1 LNHNV and CDR2 YYDKDF (reference sequence). This CDR3 is built from 13 residues. The ends were cut back, 0 bases at V and 7 bases at J, with 7 bases in the middle. The CDR3 reads CATSREDRNEQFF. For the CDR3, the DNA is TGTGCCACCAGCAGAGAAGATCGTAATGAGCAGTTCTTC.

The chain recombines TRBV20-1 with TRBJ1-1; D is ambiguous. Germline CDR1 and CDR2: DFQATT and SNEGSKA (reference sequence). V was trimmed by 6 bases and J by 2 bases, leaving 13 bases between them. The CDR3 spans 13 residues. The DNA for the CDR3 is TGCAGTGCAGACGGGAGGGATAACACTGAAGCTTTCTTT. Translating it yields CSADGRDNTEAFF.

Ten or more counts support this clonotype. The V and J genes are TRBV24-1 and TRBJ2-3; TRBD1 aligns across 9 bases. V gave up 4 bases and J gave up 3 bases; unmatched junction bases: 7. CDR3 size: 16 residues. CDR1 is KGHDR and CDR2 is SFDVKD in the germline V gene. As DNA, the CDR3 is TGTGCCACCAGTGACTCGGGACAGGGTTGGACAGATACGCAGTATTTT. Translation gives CATSDSGQGWTDTQYF.

This chain joins TRBV20-1 and TRBJ2-1; 9 bases line up with TRBD2. Trimming took 1 base from V and 2 from J; bases not matched to a gene: 3. The V gene's germline CDR1 is DFQATT and CDR2 SNEGSKA (reference sequence). The CDR3 runs to 15 residues. CDR3 in DNA: TGCAGTGCTAGAGGGGGCGGGAGGGCCTACAATGAGCAGTTCTTC. Amino acids: CSARGGGRAYNEQFF.